This is a list of T cell receptor beta chains from one sample in a study of cytomegalovirus exposure and HLA in healthy donors. The repertoire was sequenced with immunoSEQ multiplex PCR; TCRdb's copy has only in-frame clones and lacks some. This sample carries about 57,000 clones, roughly 80% of them seen once, and the ten largest clones take 2.9%. Sequenced input: PBMCs. All receptors derive from a woman in her thirties in good health and CMV-seronegative. The CDR3 runs from the conserved cysteine through the conserved F or W. Fields, in order: J gene, clone size, D gene, V gene, CDR3 protein, CDR3 DNA. The D gene is left open where the match is weak. Clone size appears in some rows only: once, few, many, or a class for an expanded clone.

TRBJ1-2 . TRBD1 TRBV9 CASSPTLGDRSGYTF TGTGCCAGCAGCCCAACCCTCGGGGACAGGAGTGGCTACACCTTC
TRBJ1-3 . . TRBV5-1 CASSKEGGYGNTIYF TGCGCCAGCAGCAAGGAGGGCGGATATGGAAACACCATATATTTT
TRBJ2-3 . TRBD1 TRBV4-3 CASSQGTGATDTQYF TGCGCCAGCAGCCAAGGCACAGGGGCCACAGATACGCAGTATTTT
TRBJ1-2 . . TRBV9 CASRALSGNYGYTF TGTGCCAGCAGGGCCCTCAGCGGTAACTATGGCTACACCTTC
TRBJ2-5 . . TRBV6-5 CASSLTVQQETQYF TGTGCCAGCAGTTTGACAGTTCAACAAGAGACCCAGTACTTC
TRBJ1-5 . TRBD1 TRBV4-2 CASSKGEGGSNQPQHF TGTGCCAGCAGCAAAGGGGAAGGGGGCAGCAATCAGCCCCAGCATTTT
TRBJ2-3 . . TRBV9 CASSVAGTQYF TGTGCCAGCAGCGTGGCGGGTACGCAGTATTTT
TRBJ2-7 . . TRBV19 CASSIAQGEQYF TGTGCCAGTAGTATAGCTCAGGGTGAGCAGTACTTC
TRBJ2-1 . TRBD1 TRBV15 CATSSRRDSYNEQFF TGTGCCACCAGCAGTCGACGGGACAGCTACAATGAGCAGTTCTTC
TRBJ1-2 . TRBD1 TRBV7-8 CASSLAGGNYGYTF TGTGCCAGCAGCTTGGCAGGGGGCAACTATGGCTACACCTTC
TRBJ2-1 . TRBD2 TRBV15 CATSRDLAGGSYNEQFF TGTGCCACCAGCAGAGATCTAGCGGGGGGCTCCTACAATGAGCAGTTCTTC
TRBJ1-1 . TRBD1 TRBV30 CAWSSGQGVWGTEAFF TGTGCCTGGAGTTCAGGACAGGGGGTATGGGGCACTGAAGCTTTCTTT
TRBJ2-1 . TRBD2 TRBV18 CASSPPGGLKFF TGTGCCAGCTCACCACCGGGAGGGTTGAAGTTCTTC
TRBJ2-7 . TRBD1 TRBV4-1 CASSQEGGTGFYEQYF TGCGCCAGCAGCCAAGAGGGCGGGACAGGGTTCTACGAGCAGTACTTC
TRBJ2-1 . TRBD2 TRBV4-1 CASSQEGTSGYNEQFF TGCGCCAGCAGCCAAGAAGGGACTAGCGGTTACAATGAGCAGTTCTTC
TRBJ2-6 . . TRBV2 CASSERSGANVLTF TGTGCCAGCAGTGAACGGTCTGGGGCCAACGTCCTGACTTTC
TRBJ1-1 few . TRBV7-2 CASSSTGLGYTEAFF TGTGCCAGCAGCTCCACAGGGTTAGGGTACACTGAAGCTTTCTTT
TRBJ2-5 . TRBD1 TRBV19 CATAPGQGAETQYF TGTGCCACCGCCCCAGGACAGGGGGCAGAGACCCAGTACTTC
TRBJ2-7 . . TRBV6-1 CASSEARTQAGEQYF TGTGCCAGCAGTGAAGCCCGGACCCAGGCGGGCGAGCAGTACTTC
TRBJ2-5 . TRBD2 TRBV7-2 CASSLVGGERETQYF TGTGCCAGCAGCTTAGTGGGGGGGGAGCGGGAGACCCAGTACTTC
TRBJ2-2 . . TRBV4-1 CASSQREAGFTGELFF TGCGCCAGCAGCCAAAGGGAGGCAGGGTTCACCGGGGAGCTGTTTTTT
TRBJ1-6 once . TRBV5-8 CASSLVNWYSYNSPLHF TGTGCCAGCAGCTTGGTGAACTGGTACTCCTATAATTCACCCCTCCACTTT
TRBJ1-1 . . TRBV11-2 CASSPGGFF TGTGCCAGCAGCCCCGGGGGTTTCTTT
TRBJ2-1 . TRBD2 TRBV5-1 CASSGGTSDHLMGEQFF TGCGCCAGCAGCGGAGGGACTAGCGACCACCTGATGGGTGAGCAGTTCTTC
TRBJ2-2 . . TRBV4-1 CASSPYTGELFF TGCGCCAGCAGCCCCTACACCGGGGAGCTGTTTTTT
TRBJ1-2 . . TRBV6-5 CASSTGGGQGYTF TGTGCCAGCTCGACCGGGGGGGGCCAGGGCTACACCTTC
TRBJ1-1 . . TRBV30 CAWSVLGRYTEAFF TGTGCCTGGAGTGTACTGGGCAGGTACACTGAAGCTTTCTTT
TRBJ1-5 . . TRBV19 CASSQGVYQPQHF TGTGCCAGTAGTCAAGGGGTTTATCAGCCCCAGCATTTT
TRBJ1-2 few TRBD1 TRBV19 CASSTFSGTGPNYGYTF TGTGCCAGTAGTACTTTTTCCGGGACAGGGCCTAACTATGGCTACACCTTC
TRBJ1-5 few TRBD1 TRBV18 CASSQSGTGVGQPQHF TGTGCCAGCTCACAATCCGGGACAGGAGTTGGTCAGCCCCAGCATTTT
TRBJ2-2 . TRBD1 TRBV5-6 CASSPGTGIVGELFF TGTGCCAGCAGCCCCGGGACAGGGATAGTCGGGGAGCTGTTTTTT
TRBJ1-1 once TRBD1 TRBV5-1 CASSLMGQGGGDTEAFF TGCGCCAGCAGCTTGATGGGACAGGGCGGTGGGGACACTGAAGCTTTCTTT
TRBJ2-1 . TRBD1 TRBV4-1 CASSHGTAYNEQFF TGCGCCAGCAGCCACGGGACAGCTTACAATGAGCAGTTCTTC